Listed below are T cell receptor beta chains from one sample, sequenced in a study of early T cells in non-severe SARS-CoV-2 infection. One entry per CDR3 protein, called by TCRdb with MiXCR from the 5' RACE reads. The sample contains roughly 53,000 distinct CDR3 sequences, around 12% of which appear only once. The sample consisted of whole blood, taken at baseline. The receptors derive from an adult who was a healthcare worker with PCR-confirmed SARS-CoV-2 infection or an uninfected control (not recorded which). Both conserved end residues are part of each CDR3. D genes are given only for firm matches. Only part of the rows carry a size: once, few, many, or a class if the clone is expanded.

TRBJ2-7,-,TRBV12-3/TRBV12-4,few,TGTGCCAGCAGTTTAAAAAGCTCCTACGAGCAGTACTTC,CASSLKSSYEQYF
TRBJ2-3,-,TRBV28,-,TGTGCCAGCAGTTTTGTTACGATCACAGATACGCAGTATTTT,CASSFVTITDTQYF
TRBJ1-2,-,TRBV29-1,many,TGCAGCGAAAGAAGCCTCCAGGGTCGCTACACCTTC,CSERSLQGRYTF
TRBJ2-1,-,TRBV7-2,few,TGTGCCAGCAGCTTAGACAGGGCAACCTACAATGAGCAGTTCTTC,CASSLDRATYNEQFF
TRBJ2-7,-,TRBV4-3,few,TGCGCCAGCAGCCAAGACGGGAATCAAGGTCGTGAGCAGTACTTC,CASSQDGNQGREQYF
TRBJ1-1,-,TRBV29-1,-,TGCAGCTTCTCACAGACGCTGGGGGCTGAAGCTTTCTTT,CSFSQTLGAEAFF
TRBJ1-4,TRBD1,TRBV5-1,few,TGCGCCAGCAGCACGGGACAGGTTAATGAAAAACTGTTTTTT,CASSTGQVNEKLFF
TRBJ2-3,-,TRBV7-8,many,TGTGCCAGCAGCTCAAGGGGTGTCGGGGCCACAGATACGCAGTATTTT,CASSSRGVGATDTQYF
TRBJ1-5,-,TRBV28,few,TGTGCCAGCAGTGACCCACAGGGCTATAGCAATCAGCCCCAGCATTTT,CASSDPQGYSNQPQHF
TRBJ2-7,-,TRBV11-2,few,TGTGCCAGCAGCTTGGCAGGGCGCGAGCAGTACTTC,CASSLAGREQYF
TRBJ2-1,-,TRBV18,many,TGTGCCAGCTCAGGTGGACAAGCCTCCTACAATGAGCAGTTCTTC,CASSGGQASYNEQFF
TRBJ2-2,-,TRBV2,few,TGTGCCAGCAGGGGTTTCGGTGGCGGGGAGCTGTTTTTT,CASRGFGGGELFF
TRBJ2-2,TRBD1,TRBV5-4,few,TGTGCCAGCAGCTCGACAGGGTCCGGTGGCACCGGGGAGCTGTTTTTT,CASSSTGSGGTGELFF
TRBJ1-2,-,TRBV4-3,-,TGCGCCAGCAGCCCCAATGGGGAGAACTATGGCTACACCTTC,CASSPNGENYGYTF
TRBJ1-2,-,TRBV12-3/TRBV12-4,many,TGTGCCACCCAACGTGGGATCTATGGCTACACCTTC,CATQRGIYGYTF
TRBJ2-7,-,TRBV20-1,few,TGCAGTGCTCTGAACGACGAGCAGTACTTC,CSALNDEQYF
TRBJ1-5,-,TRBV6-1,-,TGTGCCAGCAGTAAGGTGACAGTAAGCAATCAGCCCCAGCATTTT,CASSKVTVSNQPQHF
TRBJ2-7,-,TRBV7-6,-,TGTGCCAGCAGCCACGGATTTGTCTGGGAGCAGTACTTC,CASSHGFVWEQYF
TRBJ2-2,TRBD1,TRBV4-2,many,TGTGCCAGCAGCCAAGGGACAGGGGCGGCCGGGGAGCTGTTTTTT,CASSQGTGAAGELFF
TRBJ2-5,-,TRBV12-3/TRBV12-4,many,TGTGCCAGCAGTATCCCCGGGACCCAAGAGACCCAGTACTTC,CASSIPGTQETQYF
TRBJ2-2,-,TRBV2,many,TGTGCCAGCAGTGGTACGGCCGGGGAGCTGTTTTTT,CASSGTAGELFF
TRBJ1-1,-,TRBV10-3,-,TGTGCCATCAGTGAAGCAGACACTGAAGCTTTCTTT,CAISEADTEAFF
TRBJ1-3,-,TRBV7-6,-,TGTGCCAGCAGCCCTCCTGGCAGGGCGGGGGTTGGAAACACCATATATTTT,CASSPPGRAGVGNTIYF
TRBJ2-5,TRBD1,TRBV18,few,TGTGCCAGCTCACAACAGTCAGGGGGAGAGACCCAGTACTTC,CASSQQSGGETQYF
TRBJ1-4,-,TRBV12-2,few,TGTGCAAGTCGCCCTTTCTGGGGTAATGAAAAACTGTTTTTT,CASRPFWGNEKLFF
TRBJ1-1,-,TRBV5-1,-,TGCGCCAGCAGCTTCGGGACCGGTAGAACTGAAGCTTTCTTT,CASSFGTGRTEAFF
TRBJ2-5,-,TRBV14,-,TGTGCCAGCAGCCAGGCCAGGACTTCCCAAGAGACCCAGTACTTC,CASSQARTSQETQYF
TRBJ2-2,-,TRBV4-3,-,TGCGCCAGCAGCCCACTCACGGACACCAGGGGGGAGCTGTTTTTT,CASSPLTDTRGELFF
TRBJ2-3,TRBD2,TRBV7-2,many,TGTGCCAGCAGCTCCTCTAGCGGAGCGTTCGGGGATACGCAGTATTTT,CASSSSSGAFGDTQYF
TRBJ2-3,TRBD2,TRBV10-1,-,TGCGCCAGCTCCCGACTAGCGGGATCTCGAAATACGCAGTATTTT,CASSRLAGSRNTQYF
TRBJ2-7,TRBD2,TRBV18,few,TGTGCCAGCTCGTCAGCCAGCGGGGGGTACGAGCAGTACTTC,CASSSASGGYEQYF
TRBJ2-7,TRBD2,TRBV3-1,many,TGTGCCAGCAGCCAAGAGCTAGCGGGAGGGCCTCCCTACGAGCAGTACTTC,CASSQELAGGPPYEQYF
TRBJ1-2,-,TRBV11-3,few,TGTGCCAGCAGCTTAGTGGTGTCAGGAGATGGCTACACCTTC,CASSLVVSGDGYTF
TRBJ2-5,TRBD2,TRBV6-2/TRBV6-3,once,TGTGCCAGCCGTAGGACTAGCGGGATGGGGACCCAGTACTTC,CASRRTSGMGTQYF
TRBJ1-1,-,TRBV18,-,TGTGCCAGCTCACCGGTAGCCGGCGGGGACACTGAAGCTTTCTTT,CASSPVAGGDTEAFF
TRBJ2-3,TRBD2,TRBV7-6,once,TGTGCCAGCAGCCCTTCCGGGGGGAGCGCAGATACGCAGTATTTT,CASSPSGGSADTQYF
TRBJ2-7,TRBD2,TRBV2,many,TGTGCCAGCAGTCCTACTAGCGGGTATTCCTACGAGCAGTACTTC,CASSPTSGYSYEQYF